The following is a T cell receptor beta chain sequence with its context. Its antigen is currently unknown. The ends were cut back, 1 base at V and 0 bases at J, with 7 bases in the middle. Germline values: CDR1 MDHEN, CDR2 SYDVKM. The CDR3 runs 14 residues. The sample comes from a study of OX40 agonist ivuxolimab in advanced cancers. The study, taken as a whole, reports: It was not determined which antigens were specifically recognized by the peripheral T cells that had undergone clonal expansion. On average, CD8+ T cells showed a greater number of expanded clones than CD4+.

Produced via immunoSEQ multiplex PCR; TCRdb's table is partial and in-frame only. Altogether 20,000 to 30,000 clones are present, approximately 90% being singletons, with the ten largest covering about 47%. Autoimmune disease history or systemic immunosuppression barred patients. Sequences were derived from CD4+ or CD8+ T cells sorted from blood, sampled in a trial of the OX40 agonist ivuxolimab. The TCR was taken from an adult with an advanced solid tumor such as melanoma, head and neck, liver or kidney cancer. The J gene is TRBJ2-7, the V gene TRBV28, with D perhaps assigned TRBD1 or TRBD2 (5 bases each). CDR3 residues: CASSLLGDSYEQYF. The CDR3 DNA follows: TGTGCCAGCAGTTTATTGGGGGACTCCTACGAGCAGTACTTC.